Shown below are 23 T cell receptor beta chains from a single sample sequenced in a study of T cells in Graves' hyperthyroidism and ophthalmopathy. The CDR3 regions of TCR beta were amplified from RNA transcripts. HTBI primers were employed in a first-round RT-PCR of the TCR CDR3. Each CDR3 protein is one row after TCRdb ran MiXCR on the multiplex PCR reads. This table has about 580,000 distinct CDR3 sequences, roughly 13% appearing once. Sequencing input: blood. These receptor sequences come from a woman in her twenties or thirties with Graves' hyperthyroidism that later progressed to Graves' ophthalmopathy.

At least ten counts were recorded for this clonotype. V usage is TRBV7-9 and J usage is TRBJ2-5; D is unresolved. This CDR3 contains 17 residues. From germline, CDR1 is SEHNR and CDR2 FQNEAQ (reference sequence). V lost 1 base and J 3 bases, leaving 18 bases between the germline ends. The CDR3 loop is CASSLGSSSYVKETQYF. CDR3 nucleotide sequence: TGTGCCAGCAGCTTAGGGTCTAGTTCGTATGTGAAAGAGACCCAGTACTTC.

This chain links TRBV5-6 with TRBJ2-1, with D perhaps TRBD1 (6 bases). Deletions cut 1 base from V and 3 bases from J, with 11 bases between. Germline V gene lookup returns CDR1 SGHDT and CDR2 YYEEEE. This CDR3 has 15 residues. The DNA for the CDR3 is TGTGCCAGCAGCTTGAAACAGGGTTTCTACAATGAGCAGTTCTTC. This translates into CASSLKQGFYNEQFF.

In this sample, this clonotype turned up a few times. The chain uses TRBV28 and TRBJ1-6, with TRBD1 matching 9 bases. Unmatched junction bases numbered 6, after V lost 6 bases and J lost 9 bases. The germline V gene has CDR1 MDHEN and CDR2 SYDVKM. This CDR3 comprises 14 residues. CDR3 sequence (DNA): TGTGCCAGCAGCTTCCGGGACAGGGCTTCACCCCTCCACTTT. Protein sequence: CASSFRDRASPLHF.

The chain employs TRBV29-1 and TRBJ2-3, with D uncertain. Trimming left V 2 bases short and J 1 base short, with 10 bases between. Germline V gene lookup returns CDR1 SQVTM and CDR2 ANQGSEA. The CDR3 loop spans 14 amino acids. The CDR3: CSVERGSGTDTQYF. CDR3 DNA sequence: TGCAGCGTTGAAAGAGGCTCGGGCACAGATACGCAGTATTTT.

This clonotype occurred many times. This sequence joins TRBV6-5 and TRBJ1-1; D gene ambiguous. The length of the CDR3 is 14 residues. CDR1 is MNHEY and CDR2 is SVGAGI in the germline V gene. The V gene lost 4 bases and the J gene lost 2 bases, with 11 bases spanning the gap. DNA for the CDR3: TGTGCCAGCAGTTTAACTCCAGCTAACACTGAAGCTTTCTTT. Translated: CASSLTPANTEAFF.

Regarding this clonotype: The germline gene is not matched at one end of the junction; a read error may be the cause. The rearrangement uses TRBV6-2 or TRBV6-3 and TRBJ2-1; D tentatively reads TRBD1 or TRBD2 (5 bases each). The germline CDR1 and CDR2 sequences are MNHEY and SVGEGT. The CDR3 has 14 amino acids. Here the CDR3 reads CTSTLGDGNNEQFF. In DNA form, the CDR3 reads TGTACCAGCACCCTGGGGGACGGCAACAATGAGCAGTTCTTC.

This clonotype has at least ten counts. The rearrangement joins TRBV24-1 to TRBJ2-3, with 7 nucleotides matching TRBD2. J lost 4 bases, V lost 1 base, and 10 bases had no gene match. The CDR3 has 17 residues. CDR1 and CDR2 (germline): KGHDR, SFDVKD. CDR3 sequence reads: CATSDFKSGTIADTQYF. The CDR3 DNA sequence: TGTGCCACCAGTGATTTTAAAAGCGGGACTATCGCAGATACGCAGTATTTT.

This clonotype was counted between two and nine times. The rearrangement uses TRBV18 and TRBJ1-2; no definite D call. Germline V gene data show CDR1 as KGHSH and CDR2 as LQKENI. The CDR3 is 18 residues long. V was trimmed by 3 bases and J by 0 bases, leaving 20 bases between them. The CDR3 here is CASSPFRAGEATNYGYTF. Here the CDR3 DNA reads TGTGCCAGCTCACCCTTTCGGGCAGGCGAAGCTACTAACTATGGCTACACCTTC.

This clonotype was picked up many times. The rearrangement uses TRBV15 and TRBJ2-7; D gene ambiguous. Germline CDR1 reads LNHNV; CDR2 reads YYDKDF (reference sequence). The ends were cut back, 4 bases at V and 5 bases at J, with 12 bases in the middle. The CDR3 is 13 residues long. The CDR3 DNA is TGTGCCACCAGCATGCCAAACGACAACGAGCAGTACTTC. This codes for CATSMPNDNEQYF.

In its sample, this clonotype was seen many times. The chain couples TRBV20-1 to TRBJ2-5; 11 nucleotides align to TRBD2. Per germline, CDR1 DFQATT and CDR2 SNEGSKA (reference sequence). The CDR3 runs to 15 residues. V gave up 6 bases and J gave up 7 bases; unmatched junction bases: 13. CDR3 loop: CSASGTSGPQGTQYF. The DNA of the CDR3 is TGCAGTGCCAGCGGGACTAGCGGACCCCAGGGGACCCAGTACTTC.

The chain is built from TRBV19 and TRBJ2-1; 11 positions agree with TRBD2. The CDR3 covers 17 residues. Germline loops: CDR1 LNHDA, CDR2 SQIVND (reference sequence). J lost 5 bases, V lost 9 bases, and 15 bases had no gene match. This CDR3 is CASDRSRGLAADNEQFF. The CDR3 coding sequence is TGTGCCAGCGATCGGAGTAGGGGACTAGCGGCGGACAATGAGCAGTTCTTC.

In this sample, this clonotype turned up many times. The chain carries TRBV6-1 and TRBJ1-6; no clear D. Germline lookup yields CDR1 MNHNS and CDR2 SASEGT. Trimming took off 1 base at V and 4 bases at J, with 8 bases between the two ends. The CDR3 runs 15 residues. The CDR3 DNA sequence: TGTGCCAGCAGTGAAGGGTCAGTTTATAATTCACCCCTCCACTTT. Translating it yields CASSEGSVYNSPLHF.

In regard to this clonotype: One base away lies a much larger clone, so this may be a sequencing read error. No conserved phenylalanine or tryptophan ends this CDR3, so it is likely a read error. CDR3 loop: CASRLSGANYGYTL. CDR3 coding DNA: TGTGCCAGCAGGCTGTCGGGGGCCAACTATGGCTACACCCTC. This sequence joins TRBV28 and TRBJ1-2; a possible D gene is TRBD1 (6 bases). Trimming pared 6 bases from V and 2 bases from J, leaving 13 bases between. The CDR3 has 14 residues. Germline V gene sequence: CDR1 MDHEN, CDR2 SYDVKM.

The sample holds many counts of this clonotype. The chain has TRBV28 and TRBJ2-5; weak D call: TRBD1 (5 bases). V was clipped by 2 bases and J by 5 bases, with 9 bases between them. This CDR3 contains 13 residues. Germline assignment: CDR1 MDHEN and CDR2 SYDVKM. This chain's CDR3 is CASSLRGAETQYF. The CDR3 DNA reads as TGTGCCAGCAGTTTAAGGGGTGCCGAGACCCAGTACTTC.

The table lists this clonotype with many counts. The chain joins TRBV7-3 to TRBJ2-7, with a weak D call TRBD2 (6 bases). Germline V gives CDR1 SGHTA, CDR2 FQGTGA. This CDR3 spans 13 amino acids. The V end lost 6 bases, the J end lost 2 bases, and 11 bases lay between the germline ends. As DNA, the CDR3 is TGTGCCAGCAGTTCGGGGGAGCCCTACGAGCAGTACTTC. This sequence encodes CASSSGEPYEQYF.

The CDR3 nucleotides are TGTGCCAGCAGTCGACTAGCGGGGCACTCCTACGAGCAGTACTTC. Protein sequence: CASSRLAGHSYEQYF. V usage is TRBV6-2 or TRBV6-3 and J usage is TRBJ2-7; 11 bases are a match to TRBD2. The V gene end was trimmed by 5 bases and the J gene end by 0 bases; junction bases not matched to a gene: 3. The CDR3 sequence is 15 residues long. Germline V gene lookup returns CDR1 MNHEY and CDR2 SVGEGT.

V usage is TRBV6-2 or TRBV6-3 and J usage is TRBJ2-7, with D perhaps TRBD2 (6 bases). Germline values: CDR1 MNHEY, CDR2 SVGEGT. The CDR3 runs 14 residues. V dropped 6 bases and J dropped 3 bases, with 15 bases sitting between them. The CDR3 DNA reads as TGTGCCAGCAGACCGACGGGAGAGGGCTACGAGCAGTACTTC. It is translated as CASRPTGEGYEQYF.

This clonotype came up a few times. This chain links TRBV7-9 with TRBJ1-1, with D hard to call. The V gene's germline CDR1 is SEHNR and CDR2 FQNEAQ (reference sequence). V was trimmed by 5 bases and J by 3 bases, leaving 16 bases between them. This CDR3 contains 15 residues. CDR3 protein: CASSLPLGAHTEAFF. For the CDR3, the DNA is TGTGCCAGCAGCCTACCTCTGGGAGCCCACACTGAAGCTTTCTTT. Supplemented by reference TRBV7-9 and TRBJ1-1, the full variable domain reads DTGVSQNPRHKITKRGQNVTFRCDPISEHNRLYWYRQTLGQGPEFLTYFQNEAQLEKSRLLSDRFSAERPKGSFSTLEIQRTEQGDSAMYLCASSLPLGAHTEAFFGQGTRLTVV.

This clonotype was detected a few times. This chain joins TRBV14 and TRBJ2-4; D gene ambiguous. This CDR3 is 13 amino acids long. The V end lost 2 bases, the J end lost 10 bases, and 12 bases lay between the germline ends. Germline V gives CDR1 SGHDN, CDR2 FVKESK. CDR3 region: CASSQQTQTIQYF. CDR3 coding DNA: TGTGCCAGCAGCCAACAGACCCAGACTATTCAGTACTTC.

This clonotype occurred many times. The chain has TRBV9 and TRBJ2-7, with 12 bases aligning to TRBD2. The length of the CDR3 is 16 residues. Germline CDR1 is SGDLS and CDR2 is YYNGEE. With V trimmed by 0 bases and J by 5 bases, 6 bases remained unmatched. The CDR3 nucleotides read TGTGCCAGCAGCGTAGTTGCGACTAGCGGGAGTCACGAGCAGTACTTC. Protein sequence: CASSVVATSGSHEQYF.

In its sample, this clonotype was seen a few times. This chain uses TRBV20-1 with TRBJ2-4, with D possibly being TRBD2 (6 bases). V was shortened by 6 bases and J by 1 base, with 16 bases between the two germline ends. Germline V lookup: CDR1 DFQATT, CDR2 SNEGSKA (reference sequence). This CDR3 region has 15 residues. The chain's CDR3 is CSARWGEEAKNIQYF. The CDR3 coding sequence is TGCAGTGCCAGATGGGGGGAGGAGGCCAAAAACATTCAGTACTTC.

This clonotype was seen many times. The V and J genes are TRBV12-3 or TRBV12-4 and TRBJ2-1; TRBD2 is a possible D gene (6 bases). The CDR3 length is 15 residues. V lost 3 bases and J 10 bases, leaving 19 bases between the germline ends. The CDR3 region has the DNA TGTGCCAGCAGTTTCGGGACTGCAGGGATTAAGGAGCAGTTCTTC. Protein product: CASSFGTAGIKEQFF.

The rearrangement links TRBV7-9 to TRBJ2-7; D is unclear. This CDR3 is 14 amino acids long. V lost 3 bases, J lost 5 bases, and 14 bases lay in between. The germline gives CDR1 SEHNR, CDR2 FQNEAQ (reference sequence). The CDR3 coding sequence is TGTGCCAGCAGCTTCCCTAGTCTTACCCACGAGCAGTACTTC. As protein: CASSFPSLTHEQYF.